The rows below give T cell receptor beta chains drawn from one sample of a study of blood T cell repertoires in COVID-19. Sequenced by immunoSEQ multiplex PCR; TCRdb stores in-frame clones only, minus some. The data hold some 420,000 clones, with around 89% observed a single time. Sequenced input: PBMCs or T cells enriched from blood (not recorded which). The receptors stem from a man aged 30 to 45 who had recovered from COVID-19. CDR3s include the opening cysteine and the closing phenylalanine or tryptophan. Each record gives: clone size, J gene, D gene, V gene, CDR3 protein, CDR3 DNA. D genes are given only for firm matches. Size is omitted from some rows. Given values are once, few, many or a class for expanded clones.

abundance: NA; j_gene: TRBJ2-5; d_gene: TRBD1; v_gene: TRBV15; CDR3aa: CATSANRGETQYF; CDR3nt: TGTGCCACCAGCGCAAACAGGGGAGAGACCCAGTACTTC
abundance: NA; j_gene: TRBJ2-7; d_gene: TRBD1; v_gene: TRBV3-1/TRBV3-2; CDR3aa: CASSLTDRAHEQYF; CDR3nt: TGTGCCAGCAGTCTTACGGACAGGGCCCACGAGCAGTACTTC
abundance: NA; j_gene: TRBJ2-1; d_gene: TRBD1; v_gene: TRBV10-3; CDR3aa: CATDQTGVHEQFF; CDR3nt: TGTGCCACCGACCAGACAGGGGTCCATGAGCAGTTCTTC
abundance: NA; j_gene: TRBJ1-6; d_gene: NA; v_gene: TRBV4-1; CDR3aa: CASSHPAGQPLYNSPLHF; CDR3nt: TGCGCCAGCAGCCATCCAGCGGGCCAGCCACTTTATAATTCACCCCTCCACTTT
abundance: NA; j_gene: TRBJ1-5; d_gene: NA; v_gene: TRBV3-1/TRBV3-2; CDR3aa: CAPRRQPQHF; CDR3nt: TGTGCCCCCCGCAGGCAGCCCCAGCATTTT
abundance: NA; j_gene: TRBJ2-3; d_gene: NA; v_gene: TRBV5-1; CDR3aa: CASSLGGADTQYF; CDR3nt: TGCGCCAGCAGCTTGGGAGGCGCAGATACGCAGTATTTT
abundance: NA; j_gene: TRBJ2-1; d_gene: NA; v_gene: TRBV12-3/TRBV12-4; CDR3aa: CAISRGRGEQFF; CDR3nt: TGTGCCATTTCAAGGGGGAGGGGCGAGCAGTTCTTC
abundance: NA; j_gene: TRBJ2-7; d_gene: TRBD2; v_gene: TRBV19; CDR3aa: CASSRGLGDYEQYF; CDR3nt: TGTGCCAGTAGTAGGGGACTAGGAGACTACGAGCAGTACTTC
abundance: NA; j_gene: TRBJ2-5; d_gene: NA; v_gene: TRBV18; CDR3aa: CASSPMGRETQYF; CDR3nt: TGTGCCAGCTCACCAATGGGGAGGGAGACCCAGTACTTC
abundance: few; j_gene: TRBJ1-5; d_gene: NA; v_gene: TRBV19; CDR3aa: CASSWQGNNQPQHF; CDR3nt: TGTGCCAGTAGTTGGCAGGGGAATAATCAGCCCCAGCATTTT
abundance: NA; j_gene: TRBJ2-7; d_gene: TRBD1; v_gene: TRBV7-9; CDR3aa: CASSSETGTDSYEQYF; CDR3nt: TGTGCCAGCAGCTCCGAGACAGGGACAGACTCCTACGAGCAGTACTTC
abundance: NA; j_gene: TRBJ1-5; d_gene: NA; v_gene: TRBV19; CDR3aa: CASCFWSGVGNQPQHF; CDR3nt: TGTGCCAGTTGCTTCTGGTCGGGTGTTGGCAATCAGCCCCAGCATTTT
abundance: NA; j_gene: TRBJ1-2; d_gene: TRBD1; v_gene: TRBV2; CDR3aa: CASSADREEDGYTF; CDR3nt: TGTGCCAGCAGTGCGGACAGGGAGGAAGATGGCTACACCTTC
abundance: few; j_gene: TRBJ2-2; d_gene: NA; v_gene: TRBV2; CDR3aa: CASRLPGGSTGELFF; CDR3nt: TGTGCCAGCAGACTCCCGGGGGGCAGCACCGGGGAGCTGTTTTTT
abundance: NA; j_gene: TRBJ2-1; d_gene: TRBD2; v_gene: TRBV5-1; CDR3aa: CASSSSGASYNEQFF; CDR3nt: TGCGCCAGCAGCTCTAGCGGGGCCTCCTACAATGAGCAGTTCTTC
abundance: NA; j_gene: TRBJ1-1; d_gene: NA; v_gene: TRBV5-4; CDR3aa: CASSFDSATGGDEEEAFF; CDR3nt: TGTGCCAGCAGCTTTGACTCGGCGACAGGAGGCGATGAAGAGGAAGCTTTCTTT
abundance: NA; j_gene: TRBJ2-1; d_gene: TRBD2; v_gene: TRBV10-2; CDR3aa: CASSEPGLAEGDEQFF; CDR3nt: TGCGCCAGCAGTGAGCCGGGACTAGCGGAGGGGGATGAGCAGTTCTTC
abundance: NA; j_gene: TRBJ2-1; d_gene: NA; v_gene: TRBV7-2; CDR3aa: CASSPGQSQEQFF; CDR3nt: TGTGCCAGCAGCCCAGGACAGAGCCAGGAGCAGTTCTTC
abundance: NA; j_gene: TRBJ1-1; d_gene: NA; v_gene: TRBV15; CDR3aa: CATSREEDTRAFF; CDR3nt: TGTGCCACCAGCAGAGAAGAGGACACCAGGGCTTTCTTT
abundance: NA; j_gene: TRBJ2-5; d_gene: NA; v_gene: TRBV9; CDR3aa: CASSASTANWETQYF; CDR3nt: TGTGCCAGCAGCGCCTCAACCGCCAACTGGGAGACCCAGTACTTC
abundance: NA; j_gene: TRBJ2-7; d_gene: NA; v_gene: TRBV29-1; CDR3aa: CSVAGSSGYEQYF; CDR3nt: TGCAGCGTGGCGGGGTCCTCGGGGTACGAGCAGTACTTC
abundance: NA; j_gene: TRBJ2-7; d_gene: NA; v_gene: TRBV18; CDR3aa: CASSRGDSGGEQYF; CDR3nt: TGTGCCAGCTCACGGGGGGATTCAGGCGGCGAGCAGTACTTC
abundance: NA; j_gene: TRBJ2-3; d_gene: NA; v_gene: TRBV11-2; CDR3aa: CASSLELAADTQYF; CDR3nt: TGTGCCAGCAGCTTAGAACTAGCCGCGGATACGCAGTATTTT
abundance: NA; j_gene: TRBJ1-3; d_gene: NA; v_gene: TRBV19; CDR3aa: CASTRVDGNTIYF; CDR3nt: TGTGCCAGTACCCGAGTTGATGGAAACACCATATATTTT
abundance: NA; j_gene: TRBJ2-7; d_gene: TRBD2; v_gene: TRBV5-5; CDR3aa: CASSRVLAGGLGHEQYF; CDR3nt: TGTGCCAGCAGCAGGGTGCTAGCGGGAGGGCTAGGTCACGAGCAGTACTTC
abundance: NA; j_gene: TRBJ2-5; d_gene: NA; v_gene: TRBV28; CDR3aa: CASSHRLGLQETQYF; CDR3nt: TGTGCCAGCAGCCACAGATTGGGCCTCCAAGAGACCCAGTACTTC
abundance: NA; j_gene: TRBJ2-2; d_gene: NA; v_gene: TRBV5-1; CDR3aa: CASSRREETGELFF; CDR3nt: TGCGCCAGCAGCAGGAGGGAGGAGACCGGGGAGCTGTTTTTT